This TCR beta chain was captured by sequencing in a study of blood T cell repertoires in COVID-19. Study-level background: Both acute and convalescent COVID-19 samples were obtained from the United States, Italy and Spain.

In terms of age and location, participants ranged from roughly 18 to 100 years and lived in roughly 22 US areas. Sequencing used immunoSEQ multiplex PCR; TCRdb keeps in-frame clones, though not all of them. The repertoire holds about 170,000 clones, with around four fifths as singletons. This receptor was obtained from a woman aged 50 to 65 in a cohort exposed to, infected with or recovered from COVID-19 (not recorded which). The sequenced material came from PBMCs or T cells enriched from blood (not recorded which).

In DNA form, the CDR3 reads TGTGCCAGCTCCCTTAACGGGGAAGCTTTCTTT. Protein: CASSLNGEAFF. The chain is built from TRBV18 and TRBJ1-1; D uncertain. Germline V gene lookup returns CDR1 KGHSH and CDR2 LQKENI. The CDR3 is 11 amino acids. V was cut by 6 bases and J by 8 bases, with 10 bases left in between.